The TCR beta chain under discussion was sequenced for a study of CXCR3-negative and CXCR3-positive naive CD8 T cells. The CDR3 is made up of 16 amino acids. The germline V gene encodes CDR1 LNHDA and CDR2 SQIVND (reference sequence). UMI-tagged TRB cDNA libraries were built via 5' RACE. Reanalyzing the 5' RACE reads, TCRdb keeps one entry per CDR3 protein, without DNA. The sample's table shows around 5,000 distinct CDR3 sequences. General study findings and limits: Naive CXCR3-negative cells resembled naive CXCR3-positive cells in TRBV-TRBJ usage; memory cells differed.

Note on this clonotype: Its specificity is unknown.

The specimen sequenced was naive CXCR3- CD8+ T cells from blood. Subset of the sample: CD45RO-CCR7+CD27+CD95- naive CD8+ T cells lacking CXCR3 (TNR3-). This chain connects TRBV19 to TRBJ2-1. The source is a human donor in good health. Some clones in this sample may be carry-over from other donors' samples. The CDR3: CASSGRTRSSYNEQFF.